This T cell receptor (beta chain) was obtained from a study of cytotoxic CD8 clonotypes in ibrutinib-treated CLL. The study, taken as a whole, reports: The study found clonality rose at ibrutinib response, then fell toward baseline at progression.

A word on this clone: Its cognate antigen is unknown.

Here immunoSEQ multiplex PCR was the method, and the copy in TCRdb shows in-frame clones only, minus some. The sample contains 25,000 to 30,000 clones, around two thirds of which appear only once. Germline lookup yields CDR1 DFQATT and CDR2 SNEGSKA (reference sequence). The CDR3 spans 11 residues. V was trimmed by 7 bases and J by 4 bases, leaving 10 bases between them. The receptor was isolated from a human donor with chronic lymphocytic leukemia. The V call is TRBV20-1, the J call TRBJ1-1; possible D gene TRBD1, 5 bases. Source: PBMCs, taken after 24 months of ibrutinib treatment. The CDR3 nucleotides are TGCAGTGTCAAGGGGCGCACTGAAGCTTTCTTT. Translation gives CSVKGRTEAFF.